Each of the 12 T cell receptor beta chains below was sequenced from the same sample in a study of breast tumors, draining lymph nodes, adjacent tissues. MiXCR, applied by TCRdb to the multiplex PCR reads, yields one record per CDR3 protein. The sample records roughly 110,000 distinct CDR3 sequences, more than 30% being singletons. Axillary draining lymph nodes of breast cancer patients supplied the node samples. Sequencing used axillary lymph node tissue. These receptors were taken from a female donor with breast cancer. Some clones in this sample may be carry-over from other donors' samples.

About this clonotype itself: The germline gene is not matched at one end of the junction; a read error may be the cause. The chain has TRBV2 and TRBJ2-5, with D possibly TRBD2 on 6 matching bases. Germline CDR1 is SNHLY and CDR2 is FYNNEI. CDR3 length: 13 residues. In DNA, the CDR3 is TGTGCCAGCGGGCGGGGTTGCCAAGAGACCCTGTACTTC. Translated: CASGRGCQETLYF.

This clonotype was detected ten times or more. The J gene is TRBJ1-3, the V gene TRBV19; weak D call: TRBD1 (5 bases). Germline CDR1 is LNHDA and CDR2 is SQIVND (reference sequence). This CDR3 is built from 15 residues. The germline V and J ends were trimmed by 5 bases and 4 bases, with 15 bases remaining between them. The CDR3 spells CASSLQGFIGNTIYF. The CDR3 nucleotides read TGTGCCAGTAGTCTTCAGGGTTTTATCGGAAACACCATATATTTT.

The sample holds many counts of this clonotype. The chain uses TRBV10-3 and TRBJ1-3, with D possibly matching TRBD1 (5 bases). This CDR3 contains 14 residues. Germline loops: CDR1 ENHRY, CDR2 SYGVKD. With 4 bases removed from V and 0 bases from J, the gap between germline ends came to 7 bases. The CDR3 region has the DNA TGTGCCATCAGTGGACAGCTCTCTGGAAACACCATATATTTT. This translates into CAISGQLSGNTIYF.

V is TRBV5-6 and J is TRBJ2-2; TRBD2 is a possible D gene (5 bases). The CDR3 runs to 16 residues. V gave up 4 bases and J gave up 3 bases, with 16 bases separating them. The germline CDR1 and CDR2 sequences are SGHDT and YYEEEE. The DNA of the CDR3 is TGTGCCAGCAGCCAAATCGGACGGGATTACACCGGGGAGCTGTTTTTT. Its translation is CASSQIGRDYTGELFF. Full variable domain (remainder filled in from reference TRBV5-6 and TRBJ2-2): DAGVTQSPTHLIKTRGQQVTLRCSPKSGHDTVSWYQQALGQGPQFIFQYYEEEERQRGNFPDRFSGHQFPNYSSELNVNALLLGDSALYLCASSQIGRDYTGELFFGEGSRLTVL.

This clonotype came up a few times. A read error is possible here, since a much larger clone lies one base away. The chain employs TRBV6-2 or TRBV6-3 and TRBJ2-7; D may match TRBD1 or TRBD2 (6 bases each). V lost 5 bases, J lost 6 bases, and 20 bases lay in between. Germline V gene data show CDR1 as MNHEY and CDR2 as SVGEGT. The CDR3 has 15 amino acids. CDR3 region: CASSGGPGALGEQYF. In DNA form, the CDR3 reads TGTGCCAGCAGTGGGGGCCCGGGGGCGTTAGGCGAGCAGTACTTC.

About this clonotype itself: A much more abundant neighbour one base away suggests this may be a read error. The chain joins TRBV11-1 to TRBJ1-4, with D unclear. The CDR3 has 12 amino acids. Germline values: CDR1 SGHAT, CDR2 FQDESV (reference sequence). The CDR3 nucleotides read TGTGCCAGCGGCTTAGTCGGTGAAAAACTGTTTTTT. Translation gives CASGLVGEKLFF.

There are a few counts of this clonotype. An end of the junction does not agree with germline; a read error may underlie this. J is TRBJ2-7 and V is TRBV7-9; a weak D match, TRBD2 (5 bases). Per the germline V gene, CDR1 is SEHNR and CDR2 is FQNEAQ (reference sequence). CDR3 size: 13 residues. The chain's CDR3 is CSSSLVEGSEQYF. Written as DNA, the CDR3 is TGTTCCAGCAGCCTAGTCGAGGGCTCCGAGCAGTACTTC.

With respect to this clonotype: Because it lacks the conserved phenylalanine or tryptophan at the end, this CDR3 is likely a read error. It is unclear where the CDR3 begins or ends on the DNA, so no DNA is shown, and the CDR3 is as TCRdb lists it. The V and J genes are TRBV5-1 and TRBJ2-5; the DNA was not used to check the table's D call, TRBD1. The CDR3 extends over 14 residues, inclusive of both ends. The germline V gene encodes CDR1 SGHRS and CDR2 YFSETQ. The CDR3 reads CASSLWQGGETRYL.

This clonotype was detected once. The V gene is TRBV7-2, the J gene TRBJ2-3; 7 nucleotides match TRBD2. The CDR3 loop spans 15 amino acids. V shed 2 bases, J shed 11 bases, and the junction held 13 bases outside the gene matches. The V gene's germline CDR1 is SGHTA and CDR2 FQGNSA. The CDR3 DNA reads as TGTGCCAGCAGCTTATCAGCGGGGACCTACAATGAGCAGTATTTT. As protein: CASSLSAGTYNEQYF.

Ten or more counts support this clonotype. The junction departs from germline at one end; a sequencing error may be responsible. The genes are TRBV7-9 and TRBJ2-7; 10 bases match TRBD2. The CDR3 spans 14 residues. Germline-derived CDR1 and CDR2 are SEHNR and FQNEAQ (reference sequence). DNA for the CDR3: TGTGCCAGCAGCCTAGCGGGAGTGGAGCACGAGCAGTACTTC. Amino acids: CASSLAGVEHEQYF.

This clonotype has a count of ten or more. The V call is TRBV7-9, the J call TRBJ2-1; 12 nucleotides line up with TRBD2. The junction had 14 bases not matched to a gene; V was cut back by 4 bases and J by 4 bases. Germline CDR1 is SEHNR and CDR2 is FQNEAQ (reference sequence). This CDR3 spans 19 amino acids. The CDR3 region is CASSSFTGLAGGPYNEQFF. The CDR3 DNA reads TGTGCCAGCAGCTCCTTCACGGGGCTAGCGGGAGGGCCTTACAATGAGCAGTTCTTC.

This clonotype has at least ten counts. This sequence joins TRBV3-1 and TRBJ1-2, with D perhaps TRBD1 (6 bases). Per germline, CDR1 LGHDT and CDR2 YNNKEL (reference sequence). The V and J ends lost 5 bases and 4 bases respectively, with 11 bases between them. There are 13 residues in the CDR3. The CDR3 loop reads CASSFQGFYGYTF. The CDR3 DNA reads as TGTGCCAGCAGCTTTCAGGGGTTCTATGGCTACACCTTC. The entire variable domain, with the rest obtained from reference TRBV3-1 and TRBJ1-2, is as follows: DTAVSQTPKYLVTQMGNDKSIKCEQNLGHDTMYWYKQDSKKFLKIMFSYNNKELIINETVPNRFSPKSPDKAHLNLHINSLELGDSAVYFCASSFQGFYGYTFGSGTRLTVV.